This T cell receptor (beta chain) was recorded in a study of blood T cell repertoires in COVID-19. This clone was detected only once. TCRdb keeps only in-frame clones here, not all; method: immunoSEQ multiplex PCR. The sample shows under 300,000 clones, roughly nine tenths of them seen only once. The CDR3 is 17 residues long. The germline gives CDR1 MNHEY, CDR2 SVGEGT. Unmatched junction bases numbered 7, after V lost 6 bases and J lost 2 bases. This chain uses TRBV6-2 or TRBV6-3 with TRBJ2-1; TRBD2 matches 13 bases. This TCR was recovered from a human donor in a cohort exposed to, infected with or recovered from COVID-19 (not recorded which). The donor label of this sample is uncertain. Sequenced input: PBMCs or T cells enriched from blood (not recorded which). CDR3 nucleotide sequence: TGTGCCAGCAGCCCCGGACTAGCGGGGGCTACCTACAATGAGCAGTTCTTC. This sequence encodes CASSPGLAGATYNEQFF.